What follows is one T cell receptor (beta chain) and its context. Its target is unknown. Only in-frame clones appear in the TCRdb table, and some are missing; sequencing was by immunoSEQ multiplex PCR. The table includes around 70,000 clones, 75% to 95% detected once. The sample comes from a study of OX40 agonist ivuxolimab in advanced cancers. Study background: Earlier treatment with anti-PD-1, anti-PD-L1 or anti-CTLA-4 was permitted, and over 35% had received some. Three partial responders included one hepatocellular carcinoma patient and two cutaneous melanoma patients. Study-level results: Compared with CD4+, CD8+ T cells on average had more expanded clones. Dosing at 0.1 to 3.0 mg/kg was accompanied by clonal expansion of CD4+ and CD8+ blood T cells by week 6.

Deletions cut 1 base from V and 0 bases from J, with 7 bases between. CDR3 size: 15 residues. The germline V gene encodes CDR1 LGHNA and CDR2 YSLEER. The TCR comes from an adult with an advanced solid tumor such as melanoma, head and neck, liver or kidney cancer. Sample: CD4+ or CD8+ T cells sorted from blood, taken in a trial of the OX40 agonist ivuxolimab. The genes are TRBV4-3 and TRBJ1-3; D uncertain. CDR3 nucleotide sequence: TGCGCCAGCAGCCAAGGAGAGTACTCTGGAAACACCATATATTTT. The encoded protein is CASSQGEYSGNTIYF.